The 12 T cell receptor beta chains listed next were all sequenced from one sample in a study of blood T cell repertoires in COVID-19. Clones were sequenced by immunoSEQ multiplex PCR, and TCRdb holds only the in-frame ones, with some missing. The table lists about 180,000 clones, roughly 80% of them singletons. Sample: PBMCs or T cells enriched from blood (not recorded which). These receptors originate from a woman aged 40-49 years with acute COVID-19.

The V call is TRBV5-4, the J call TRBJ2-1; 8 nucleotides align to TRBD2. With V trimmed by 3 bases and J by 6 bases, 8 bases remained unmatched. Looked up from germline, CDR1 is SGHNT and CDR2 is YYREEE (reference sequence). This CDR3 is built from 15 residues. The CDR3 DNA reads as TGTGCCAGCAGCTGGCCAGGACTAGCTTCCAATGAGCAGTTCTTC. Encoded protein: CASSWPGLASNEQFF.

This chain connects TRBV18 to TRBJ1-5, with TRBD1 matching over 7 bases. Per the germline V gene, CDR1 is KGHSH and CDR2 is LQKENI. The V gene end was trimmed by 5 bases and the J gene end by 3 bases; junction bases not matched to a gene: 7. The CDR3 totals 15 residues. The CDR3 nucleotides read TGTGCCAGCTCAACGGGGACAGCCTACAATCAGCCCCAGCATTTT. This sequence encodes CASSTGTAYNQPQHF. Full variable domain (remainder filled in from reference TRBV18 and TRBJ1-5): NAGVMQNPRHLVRRRGQEARLRCSPMKGHSHVYWYRQLPEEGLKFMVYLQKENIIDESGMPKERFSAEFPKEGPSILRIQQVVRGDSAAYFCASSTGTAYNQPQHFGDGTRLSIL.

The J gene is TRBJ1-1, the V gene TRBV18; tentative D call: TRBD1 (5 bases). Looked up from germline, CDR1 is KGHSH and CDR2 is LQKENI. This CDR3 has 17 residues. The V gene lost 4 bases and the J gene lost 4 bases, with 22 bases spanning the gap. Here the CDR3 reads CASSQASRSAGGTEAFF. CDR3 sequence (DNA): TGTGCCAGCTCACAAGCCTCAAGATCGGCGGGGGGCACTGAAGCTTTCTTT.

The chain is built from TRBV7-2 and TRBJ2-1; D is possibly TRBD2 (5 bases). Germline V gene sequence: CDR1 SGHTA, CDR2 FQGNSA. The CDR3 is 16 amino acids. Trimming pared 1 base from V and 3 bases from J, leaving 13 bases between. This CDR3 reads CASSLGTASSYNEQFF. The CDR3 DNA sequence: TGTGCCAGCAGCTTAGGGACGGCTAGCAGCTACAATGAGCAGTTCTTC.

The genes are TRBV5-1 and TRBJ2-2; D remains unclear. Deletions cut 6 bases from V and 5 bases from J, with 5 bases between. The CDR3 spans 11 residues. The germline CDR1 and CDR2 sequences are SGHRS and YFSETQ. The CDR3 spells CASTETGELFF. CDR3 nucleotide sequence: TGCGCCAGCACAGAAACCGGGGAGCTGTTTTTT.

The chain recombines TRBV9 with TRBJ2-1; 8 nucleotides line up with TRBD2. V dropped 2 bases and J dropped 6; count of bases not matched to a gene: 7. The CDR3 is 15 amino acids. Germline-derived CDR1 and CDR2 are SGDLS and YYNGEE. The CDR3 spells CASSVVAGGFNEQFF. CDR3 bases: TGTGCCAGCAGCGTCGTTGCGGGAGGATTCAATGAGCAGTTCTTC. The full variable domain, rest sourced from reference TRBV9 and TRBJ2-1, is DSGVTQTPKHLITATGQRVTLRCSPRSGDLSVYWYQQSLDQGLQFLIQYYNGEERAKGNILERFSAQQFPDLHSELNLSSLELGDSALYFCASSVVAGGFNEQFFGPGTRLTVL.

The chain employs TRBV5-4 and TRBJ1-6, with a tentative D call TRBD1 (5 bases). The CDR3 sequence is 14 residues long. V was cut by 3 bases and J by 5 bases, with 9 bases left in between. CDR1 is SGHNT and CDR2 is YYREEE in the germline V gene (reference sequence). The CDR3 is CASSYRQNNSPLHF. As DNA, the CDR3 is TGTGCCAGCAGCTACCGACAGAATAATTCACCCCTCCACTTT.

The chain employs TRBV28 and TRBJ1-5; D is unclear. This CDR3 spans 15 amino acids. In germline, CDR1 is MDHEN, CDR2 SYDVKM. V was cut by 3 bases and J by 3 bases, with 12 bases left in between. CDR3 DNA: TGTGCCAGCAGTTTTGGGCAGTTAGACAATCAGCCCCAGCATTTT. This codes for CASSFGQLDNQPQHF.

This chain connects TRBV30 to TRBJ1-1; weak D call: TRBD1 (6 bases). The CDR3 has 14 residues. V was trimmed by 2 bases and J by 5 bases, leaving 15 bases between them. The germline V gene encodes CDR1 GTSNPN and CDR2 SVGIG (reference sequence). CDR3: CAWSLRGSVTEAFF. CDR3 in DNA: TGTGCCTGGAGTCTAAGGGGGAGTGTTACTGAAGCTTTCTTT. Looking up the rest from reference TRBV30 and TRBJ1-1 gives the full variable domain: SQTIHQWPATLVQPVGSPLSLECTVEGTSNPNLYWYRQAAGRGLQLLFYSVGIGQISSEVPQNLSASRPQDRQFILSSKKLLLSDSGFYLCAWSLRGSVTEAFFGQGTRLTVV.

CDR3 nucleotide sequence: TGTGCCAGCAGCATTAGCGGGAATTCCTACAATGAGCAGTTCTTC. It yields the protein CASSISGNSYNEQFF. The rearrangement links TRBV7-9 to TRBJ2-1, with 8 bases matching TRBD2. Trimming at V came to 5 bases and at J to 1 base, leaving 4 bases not matched to a gene. The CDR3 sequence is 15 residues long. Germline CDR1 reads SEHNR; CDR2 reads FQNEAQ (reference sequence).

Here the CDR3 reads CASSGGLAGGPSYNEQFF. CDR3 in DNA: TGTGCCAGCAGCGGGGGGCTAGCGGGAGGGCCATCCTACAATGAGCAGTTCTTC. V and J are TRBV6-2 or TRBV6-3 and TRBJ2-1, with 12 bases matching TRBD2. Per germline, CDR1 MNHEY and CDR2 SVGEGT. This CDR3 contains 18 residues. Losses at the gene ends were 6 bases for V and 1 base for J; bases not matched to a gene: 10.

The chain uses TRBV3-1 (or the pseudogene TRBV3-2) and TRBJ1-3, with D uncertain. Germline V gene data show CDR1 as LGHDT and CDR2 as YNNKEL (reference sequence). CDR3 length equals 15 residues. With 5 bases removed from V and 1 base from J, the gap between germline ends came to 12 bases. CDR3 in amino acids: CASSSRDQSGNTIYF. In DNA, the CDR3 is TGTGCCAGCAGCAGCCGGGATCAATCTGGAAACACCATATATTTT.